This T cell receptor (beta chain) was obtained from a study of relationships among human T cell subsets. General observations from the study: The seven subsets showed no significant differences in gene usage or CDR3 length. Many CDR3s were shared across Th1, Th2 and regulatory subsets. Regulatory and Th2 subsets had few clones over 100 reads, unlike CD8+ cytotoxic cells.

Semiquantitative ARM-PCR amplified T cell receptor alpha and beta CDR3 regions from mRNA. Exponential amplification used communal superprimers after tagged nested gene-specific primers in ARM-PCR. TCRdb reprocessed the multiplex PCR reads with MiXCR, giving one entry per CDR3 protein. Here the sample spans thousands of distinct CDR3 sequences, roughly 55% being singletons. Memory T cells were selected with anti-CD45RO beads from the CD45RA-negative fraction. Magnetic beads coated with subset-specific antibodies isolated the T cell subsets. This clonotype appeared a few times. Antigen unknown. The V end was cut by 0 bases, the J end by 2 bases, with 12 bases between. Germline assignment: CDR1 SGHDT and CDR2 YYEEEE. The CDR3 has 16 amino acids.

The receptor was derived from a man in his forties in good health. Sequences were obtained from memory T cells sorted from blood. This sequence joins TRBV5-6 and TRBJ1-5; D may be TRBD1 (5 bases). CDR3 DNA sequence: TGTGCCAGCAGCTTGGGTTCGGGGGGTGGCAATCAGCCCCAGCATTTT. It translates to CASSLGSGGGNQPQHF.